The T cell receptor (beta chain) under discussion was sequenced for a study of cytomegalovirus exposure and HLA in healthy donors. General observations from the study: Previously analyzed data showed that most TCR beta V segments were productive at a frequency of about 90% or about 30%. Another analysis was done later, and it associated roughly 15,000 TCR beta sequences with HLA alleles at 0.05 false discovery rate.

Remarks on this clone: Its antigen remains unidentified.

This PCR relied on a set of 60 Vbeta primers and 13 Jbeta primers. Libraries were prepared by immunoSEQ multiplex PCR; TCRdb keeps only in-frame clonotypes and omits some of them. The table shows fewer than 250,000 clones, with more than 65% occurring only once. CDR3 size: 18 residues. Trimming left V 4 bases short and J 0 bases short, with 19 bases between. Germline values: CDR1 MDHEN, CDR2 SYDVKM. The specimen sequenced was PBMCs. The chain recombines TRBV28 with TRBJ2-1; D is ambiguous. The origin of this receptor is a woman aged 25 to 39 in good health and CMV-seropositive. The CDR3 here is CASSSTVLAVSSYNEQFF. The DNA of the CDR3 is TGTGCCAGCAGTTCCACGGTCCTGGCGGTTAGCTCCTACAATGAGCAGTTCTTC.